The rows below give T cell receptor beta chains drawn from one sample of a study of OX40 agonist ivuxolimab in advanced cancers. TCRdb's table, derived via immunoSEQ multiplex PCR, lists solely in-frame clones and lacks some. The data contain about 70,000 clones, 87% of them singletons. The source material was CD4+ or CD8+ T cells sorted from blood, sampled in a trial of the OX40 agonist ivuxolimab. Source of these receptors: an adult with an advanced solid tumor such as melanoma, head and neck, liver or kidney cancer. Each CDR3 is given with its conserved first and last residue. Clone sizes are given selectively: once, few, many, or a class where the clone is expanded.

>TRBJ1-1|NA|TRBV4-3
CASSQGVGEAFF
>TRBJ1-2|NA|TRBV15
CATSRETQANYGYTF
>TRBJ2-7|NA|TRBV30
CAWSVLGYEQYF
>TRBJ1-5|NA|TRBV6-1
CASSGRGRSDFNQPQHF
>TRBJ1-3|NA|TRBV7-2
CASTNVVGPSSGNTIYF
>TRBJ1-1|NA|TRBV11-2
CASSLGAVNTEAFF
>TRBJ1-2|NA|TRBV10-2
CASSGGYGYTF
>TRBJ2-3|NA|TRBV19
CASSITGPSTDTQYF
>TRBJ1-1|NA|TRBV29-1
CSAGTGREAFF
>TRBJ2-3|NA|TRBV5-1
CASSTPGRMDTQYF
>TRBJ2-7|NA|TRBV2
CASRERETSIEQYF
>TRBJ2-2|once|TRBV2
CASSEDSGQITGELFF
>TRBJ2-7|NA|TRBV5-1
CASSPTGQGAHEQYF
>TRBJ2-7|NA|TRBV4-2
CASSQDPGPYEQYF
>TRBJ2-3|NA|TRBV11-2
CASSAGTSGTDTQYF
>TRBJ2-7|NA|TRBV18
CASSPPAHSYEQYF
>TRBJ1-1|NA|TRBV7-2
CASSFRIPTGGTEAFF
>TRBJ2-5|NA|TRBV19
CASSIGPPQYF
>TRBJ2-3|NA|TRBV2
CASRPSGANTDTQYF
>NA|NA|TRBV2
CASSGSNRIYEQYF
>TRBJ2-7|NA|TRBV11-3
CASSSADRYEQYF
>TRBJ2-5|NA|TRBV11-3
CASSLAGTSSEETQYF
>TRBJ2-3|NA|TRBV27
CASSLLSGEITDTQYF
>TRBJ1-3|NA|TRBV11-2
CASSRDRDSGNTIYF
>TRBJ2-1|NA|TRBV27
CASSLSLAGLHPVF
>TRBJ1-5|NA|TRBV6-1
CASSVRGAPQHF
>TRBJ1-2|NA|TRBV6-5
CASIGQNYGYTF
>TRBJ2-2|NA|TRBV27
CASRPGQVNTGELFF
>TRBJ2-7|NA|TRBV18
CASSASGTSGYEQYF
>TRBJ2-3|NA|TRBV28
CASSWASTDTQYF
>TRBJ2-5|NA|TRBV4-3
CASSQDGVPGEETQYF
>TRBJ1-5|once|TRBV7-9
CASSLGDSDNQPQHF
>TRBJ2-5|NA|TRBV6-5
CASRGLAGVKTQYF
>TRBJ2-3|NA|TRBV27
CASRGEGRLPDTQYF
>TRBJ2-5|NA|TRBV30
CASRGVETQYF
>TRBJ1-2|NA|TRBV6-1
CASSDTATWSHGYTF
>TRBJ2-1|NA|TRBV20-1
CSARLVSEQFF
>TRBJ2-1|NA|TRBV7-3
CASSLEGYSYNEQFF
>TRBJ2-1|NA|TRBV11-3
CASSPSGTRGASEQFF
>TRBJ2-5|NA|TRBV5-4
CASSPRTSGGVEETQYF
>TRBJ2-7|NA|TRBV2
CASSLSTAFSEQYF
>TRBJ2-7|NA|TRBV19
CASAGGTLSYEQYF
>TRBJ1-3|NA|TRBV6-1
CASSDGPRNTIYF
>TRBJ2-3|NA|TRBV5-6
CASRGGTSGIHTQYF
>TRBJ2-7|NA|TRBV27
CASSLFLGSYEQYF
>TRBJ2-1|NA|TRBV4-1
CASSHDSHGSYNEQFF
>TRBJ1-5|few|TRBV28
CASSTNMGRYQPQHF
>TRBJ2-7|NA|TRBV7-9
CASSQTAYEQYF
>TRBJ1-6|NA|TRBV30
CAWSLGTGVTPLHF
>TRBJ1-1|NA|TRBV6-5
CASSFDRNTEAFF
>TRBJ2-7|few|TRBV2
CASSLGGEQYF
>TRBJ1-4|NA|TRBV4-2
CASSQAQGATNEKLFF
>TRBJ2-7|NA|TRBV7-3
CASSSVWDRGSYEQYF
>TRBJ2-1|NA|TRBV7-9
CASSNLLAGGSNEQFF
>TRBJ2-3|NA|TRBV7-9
CASSYGTSGMPSTDTQYF
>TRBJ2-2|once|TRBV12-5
CASGLDRGQPNTGELFF
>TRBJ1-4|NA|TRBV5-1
CASGQAEGTNEKLFF